The 3 T cell receptor beta chains below were found in one sample sequenced in a study of T-cell reconstitution after alpha-beta-depleted transplantation in children. Researchers prepared the TCRbeta library using unique molecular identifiers, the study reports. TCRdb called the PCR reads again in MiXCR, with one record for every CDR3 protein. The sample records around 960,000 distinct CDR3 sequences, around 30% being singletons. The source material was PBMCs, mostly from graft donor cells, sampled 360 days after TCRalphabeta/CD19-depleted stem cell transplant. Receptors originate from a boy less than two years old who had a stem cell transplant for SCID, so the T cells may come from the graft donor.

This clonotype turned up a few times. The J gene is TRBJ1-2, the V gene TRBV10-2, with 8 bases identical to TRBD1. This CDR3 has 14 amino acids. Germline CDR1 reads WSHSY; CDR2 reads SAAADI. J gave up 8 bases and V 5 bases, and 10 bases lay outside the gene matches. CDR3 protein: CASSLDREGVGYTF. CDR3 nucleotides: TGCGCCAGCAGTCTGGACAGGGAAGGAGTCGGCTACACCTTC.

The sample holds a few counts of this clonotype. The V call is TRBV20-1, the J call TRBJ2-3; 9 nucleotides match TRBD2. The trim removed 0 bases at V and 1 base at J, leaving 8 bases unmatched. CDR3 size: 17 residues. Germline V gene lookup returns CDR1 DFQATT and CDR2 SNEGSKA (reference sequence). The DNA of the CDR3 is TGCAGTGCTAGAGATCGAACCCAGCGGGGGGGCACAGATACGCAGTATTTT. Amino acids: CSARDRTQRGGTDTQYF.

This clonotype has only a few counts. The V and J genes are TRBV4-3 and TRBJ2-2, with 8 bases matching TRBD1. V shed 0 bases, J shed 5 bases, and the junction held 8 bases outside the gene matches. Germline CDR1 LGHNA, CDR2 YSLEER. This CDR3 comprises 17 residues. The CDR3 loop is CASSQDRWTGRTGELFF. The CDR3 coding sequence is TGCGCCAGCAGCCAAGATCGCTGGACAGGGCGGACCGGGGAGCTGTTTTTT.